These 18 T cell receptor beta chains came from one sample sequenced in a study of metastatic and nonmetastatic thyroid tumors (dated by TCRdb to the early 2020s). The library was generated by PCR. Sequencing took place on an Illumina HiSeq 4000. TCRdb's own reprocessing of the public reads used fastp at Q25 and MiXCR and kept productive beta chains. In all, the sample holds 20,000 to 25,000 clones, and around a fifth of those were seen once. Approximately 13% of the sample comes from the top ten. No patient had received any treatment before thyroid surgery. Sequencing was performed on tumor tissue. The receptor source for this set is a female donor with papillary thyroid cancer or a benign thyroid nodule (not recorded which). Some clones in this sample may be carry-over from other donors' samples.

This chain joins TRBV20-1 and TRBJ1-1; 7 nucleotides match TRBD1. CDR3 length equals 16 residues. Germline V CDR1 and CDR2: DFQATT, SNEGSKA (reference sequence). V lost 0 bases, J lost 0 bases, and 7 bases stayed unmatched. CDR3 sequence: CSARDRGQAMNTEAFF. In nucleotides, the CDR3 is TGCAGTGCTAGAGACCGAGGACAGGCCATGAACACTGAAGCTTTCTTT.

The chain is built from TRBV20-1 and TRBJ1-2, with 10 bases fitting TRBD1. With V trimmed by 3 bases and J by 4 bases, 2 bases remained unmatched. Germline assignment: CDR1 DFQATT and CDR2 SNEGSKA (reference sequence). The CDR3 runs to 13 residues. The CDR3 is CSARGDRGYGYTF. In DNA, the CDR3 is TGCAGTGCTAGGGGGGACAGGGGCTATGGCTACACCTTC.

In this sample, this clone turned up a few times. The V and J genes are TRBV5-1 and TRBJ2-3; 7 nucleotides align to TRBD2. The CDR3 sequence is 15 residues long. Trimming at V came to 2 bases and at J to 6 bases, leaving 9 bases not matched to a gene. Per germline, CDR1 SGHRS and CDR2 YFSETQ. For the CDR3, the DNA is TGCGCCAGCAGCTTCGCGGGAGTGGCCGTCGATACGCAGTATTTT. This encodes CASSFAGVAVDTQYF.

The chain recombines TRBV11-2 with TRBJ2-7, with 8 bases identical to TRBD1. The CDR3 covers 14 residues. Germline V lookup: CDR1 SGHAT, CDR2 FQNNGV. V trimming: 1 base; J trimming: 2 bases; junction bases outside the gene matches: 1. DNA of the CDR3: TGTGCCAGCAGCTTAGGGGGACAGGCCTACGAGCAGTACTTC. Translated: CASSLGGQAYEQYF.

This chain joins TRBV20-1 and TRBJ2-1; 12 positions match TRBD2. CDR1 and CDR2 (germline): DFQATT, SNEGSKA (reference sequence). V shed 2 bases and J 4 bases; nucleotides not matched to a gene: 6. The CDR3 sequence is 16 residues long. CDR3 DNA sequence: TGCAGTGCTAGACCGTTACTAGCGGGAGGATACAATGAGCAGTTCTTC. It specifies CSARPLLAGGYNEQFF.

This clone has just a few counts. The chain employs TRBV30 and TRBJ1-1; no firm D call. Trimming stripped 2 bases from V and 4 bases from J, with 5 bases between. The CDR3 totals 11 residues. Germline assignment: CDR1 GTSNPN and CDR2 SVGIG (reference sequence). CDR3 amino acids: CAWSSITEAFF. Here the CDR3 DNA reads TGTGCCTGGAGTTCCATCACTGAAGCTTTCTTT.

The chain has TRBV9 and TRBJ2-5, with a tentative D call TRBD2 (5 bases). The CDR3 is made up of 14 amino acids. Trimming removed 4 bases from V and 4 bases from J, with 14 bases in between. From germline, CDR1 is SGDLS and CDR2 YYNGEE. CDR3 sequence: CASSPPGVAETQYF. The CDR3 nucleotides are TGTGCCAGCAGCCCACCCGGGGTGGCAGAGACCCAGTACTTC.

This clone was counted many times. The chain has TRBV28 and TRBJ2-1, with D possibly TRBD2 on 6 matching bases. The CDR3 length is 14 residues. Germline V gene lookup returns CDR1 MDHEN and CDR2 SYDVKM. Deletions cut 3 bases from V and 7 bases from J, with 13 bases between. CDR3 protein: CASSFTGTPNEQFF. The CDR3 region has the DNA TGTGCCAGCAGTTTCACCGGGACTCCGAATGAGCAGTTCTTC.

This clone is deemed medium-sized. This rearrangement joins TRBV6-1 to TRBJ2-7; tentatively, D is TRBD1 or TRBD2 (5 bases each). The CDR3 is 15 amino acids. The germline V and J ends were trimmed by 5 bases and 0 bases, with 14 bases remaining between them. Per the germline V gene, CDR1 is MNHNS and CDR2 is SASEGT. This CDR3 is CASSHPPGASYEQYF. Here the CDR3 DNA reads TGTGCCAGCAGTCACCCCCCCGGGGCCTCCTACGAGCAGTACTTC.

In its sample, this clone was seen many times. A single base separates this from a much larger clone, so it may be a read error. The sample contains more than one DNA sequence encoding this CDR3. CDR3 residues: CASNWGRRTPNTGELFF. Here the CDR3 DNA reads TGTGCCAGCAACTGGGGACGGAGGACACCGAACACCGGGGAGCTGTTTTTC. The chain is built from TRBV3-1 and TRBJ2-2; D is perhaps TRBD1 or TRBD2 (5 bases each). CDR3 size: 17 residues. The germline CDR1 and CDR2 sequences are LGHDT and YNNKEL (reference sequence).

Worth noting for this clone: Without the conserved terminal phenylalanine or tryptophan, this CDR3 likely stems from a read error. The DNA is omitted, as the CDR3 cannot be located on it reliably, and the CDR3 follows TCRdb's listing. This sequence joins TRBV7-3 and TRBJ2-2; the table names TRBD2, a call not compared with the DNA. The CDR3 is made up of 10 amino acids, end residues included. Germline V gene data show CDR1 as SGHTA and CDR2 as FQGTGA. The CDR3 sequence is CASSLWGTSG.

This clone was counted at least ten times. Just one base apart from a much larger clone, this may be a read error. J is TRBJ1-1 and V is TRBV20-1; no clear D gene. The CDR3 spans 12 residues. CDR1 DFQATT and CDR2 SNEGSKA come from the germline V gene (reference sequence). CDR3 DNA sequence: TGCAGTGCTAGAAAGACGAACGCTGAAGCTTTCTTT. This translates into CSARKTNAEAFF.

This clone was observed at least ten times. This chain connects TRBV19 to TRBJ1-3; no clear D gene. The CDR3 extends over 16 amino acids. V lost 6 bases to trimming and J lost 0 bases, with 15 bases between them. Germline loops: CDR1 LNHDA, CDR2 SQIVND (reference sequence). DNA for the CDR3: TGTGCCAGTAGAAAGCCGCGGTCTTTCTCTGGAAACACCATATATTTT. Its protein is CASRKPRSFSGNTIYF.

This clone was seen ten or more times. The CDR3 DNA is TGTGCCAGCTGTACCCTTTTAACAGATACGCAGTATTTT. Its protein product is CASCTLLTDTQYF. The chain has TRBV7-2 and TRBJ2-3; D is ambiguous. The germline V gene encodes CDR1 SGHTA and CDR2 FQGNSA. V lost 8 bases and J 3 bases, leaving 12 bases between the germline ends. CDR3 length: 13 residues.

The chain is built from TRBV6-2 or TRBV6-3 and TRBJ1-2; D remains ambiguous. V lost 5 bases to trimming and J lost 7 bases, with 17 bases between them. Germline loops: CDR1 MNHEY, CDR2 SVGEGT. CDR3 length: 14 amino acids. The DNA of the CDR3 is TGTGCCAGCAGTCCGCCTGGGGAAAGTGGTGGCTACACCTTC. Its translation is CASSPPGESGGYTF.

This clone turned up a few times. The chain links TRBV10-2 to TRBJ2-7, with D uncertain. The CDR3 has 14 amino acids. CDR1 and CDR2 (germline): WSHSY, SAAADI. Trimming stripped 4 bases from V and 0 bases from J, with 10 bases between. This chain's CDR3 is CASSVSHNSYEQYF. CDR3 DNA: TGCGCCAGCAGTGTTAGCCATAACTCCTACGAGCAGTACTTC.

This clone was found many times. The V and J genes are TRBV15 and TRBJ2-1; D is possibly TRBD1 (5 bases). CDR3 length: 13 residues. Germline V CDR1 and CDR2: LNHNV, YYDKDF (reference sequence). V lost 1 base, J lost 4 bases, and 5 bases lay in between. The CDR3 loop is CATSRGTYNEQFF. The CDR3 DNA reads TGTGCCACCAGCAGAGGGACATACAATGAGCAGTTCTTC.

The chain's CDR3 is CASTQGGSYEQYF. CDR3 sequence (DNA): TGTGCCAGCACCCAGGGAGGGTCCTACGAGCAGTACTTC. The chain uses TRBV6-1 and TRBJ2-7, with TRBD2 matching 7 bases. CDR3 length: 13 amino acids. Losses at the gene ends were 7 bases for V and 1 base for J; bases not matched to a gene: 4. CDR1 and CDR2 (germline): MNHNS, SASEGT.